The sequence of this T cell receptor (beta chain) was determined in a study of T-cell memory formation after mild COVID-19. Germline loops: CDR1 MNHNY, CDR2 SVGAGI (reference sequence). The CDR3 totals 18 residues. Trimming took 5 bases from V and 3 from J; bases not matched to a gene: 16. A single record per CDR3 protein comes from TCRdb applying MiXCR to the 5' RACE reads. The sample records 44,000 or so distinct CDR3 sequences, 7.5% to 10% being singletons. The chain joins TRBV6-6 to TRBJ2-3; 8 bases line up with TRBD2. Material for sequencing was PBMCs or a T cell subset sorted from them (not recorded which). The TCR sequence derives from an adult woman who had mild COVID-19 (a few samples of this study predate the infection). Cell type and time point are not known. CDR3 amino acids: CASSALPGGSGRTDTQYF. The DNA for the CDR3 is TGTGCCAGCAGTGCCCTACCGGGGGGGAGCGGGAGAACAGATACGCAGTATTTT.